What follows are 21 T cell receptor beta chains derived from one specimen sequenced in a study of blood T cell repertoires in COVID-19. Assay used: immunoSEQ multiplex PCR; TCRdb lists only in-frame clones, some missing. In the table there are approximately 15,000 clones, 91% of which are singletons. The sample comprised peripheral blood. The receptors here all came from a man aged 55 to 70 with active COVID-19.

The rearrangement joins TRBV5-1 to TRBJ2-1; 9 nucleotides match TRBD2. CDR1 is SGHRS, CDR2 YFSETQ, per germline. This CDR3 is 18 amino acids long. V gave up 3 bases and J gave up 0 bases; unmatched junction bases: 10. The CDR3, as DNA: TGCGCCAGCAGCTCATTAGCGGGGGCCCAACACTCCTACAATGAGCAGTTCTTC. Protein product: CASSSLAGAQHSYNEQFF.

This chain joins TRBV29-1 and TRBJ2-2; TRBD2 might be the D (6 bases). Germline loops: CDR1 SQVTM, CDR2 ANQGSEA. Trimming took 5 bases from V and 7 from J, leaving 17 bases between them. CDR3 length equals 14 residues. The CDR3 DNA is TGCAGCGTTCCGGACGGAGGGACGAACGGGGAGCTGTTTTTT. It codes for CSVPDGGTNGELFF.

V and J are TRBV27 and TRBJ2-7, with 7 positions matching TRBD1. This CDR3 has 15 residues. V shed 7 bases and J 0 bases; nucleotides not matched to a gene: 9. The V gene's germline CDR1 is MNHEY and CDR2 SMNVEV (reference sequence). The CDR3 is CASTPRWDSSYEQYV. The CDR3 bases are TGTGCCAGCACCCCTCGCTGGGACAGCTCCTACGAGCAGTACGTC.

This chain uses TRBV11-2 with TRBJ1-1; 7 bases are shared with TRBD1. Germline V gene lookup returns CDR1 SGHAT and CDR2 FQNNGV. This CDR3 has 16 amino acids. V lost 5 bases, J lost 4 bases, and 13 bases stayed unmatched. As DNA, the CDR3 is TGTGCCAGCAGCCCAGACAGGGCGAATATGGGCACTGAAGCTTTCTTT. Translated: CASSPDRANMGTEAFF.

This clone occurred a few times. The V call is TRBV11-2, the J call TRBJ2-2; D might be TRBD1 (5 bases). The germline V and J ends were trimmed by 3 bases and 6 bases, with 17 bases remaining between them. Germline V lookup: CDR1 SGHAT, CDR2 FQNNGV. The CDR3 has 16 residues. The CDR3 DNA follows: TGTGCCAGCAGCTTTTCTAGGGGCGGTATGTCCGGGGAGCTGTTTTTT. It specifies CASSFSRGGMSGELFF. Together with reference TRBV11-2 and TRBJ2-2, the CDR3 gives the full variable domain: EAGVAQSPRYKIIEKRQSVAFWCNPISGHATLYWYQQILGQGPKLLIQFQNNGVVDDSQLPKDRFSAERLKGVDSTLKIQPAKLEDSAVYLCASSFSRGGMSGELFFGEGSRLTVL.

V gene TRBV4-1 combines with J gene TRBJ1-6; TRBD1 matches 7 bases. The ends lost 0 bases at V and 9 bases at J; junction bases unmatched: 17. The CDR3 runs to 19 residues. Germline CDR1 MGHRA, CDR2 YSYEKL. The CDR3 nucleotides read TGCGCCAGCAGCCAAGATTGGGTAGCGGTCGTAGGGGGCAGTTCACCCCTCCACTTT. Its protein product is CASSQDWVAVVGGSSPLHF.

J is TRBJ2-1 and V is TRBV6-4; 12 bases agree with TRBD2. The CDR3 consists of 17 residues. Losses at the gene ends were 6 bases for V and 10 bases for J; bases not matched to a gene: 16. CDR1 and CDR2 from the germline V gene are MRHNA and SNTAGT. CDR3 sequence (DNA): TGTGCCAGCAGCCCCTTCGGTGGTCTAGCGGGGGGGGGCGAGCAGTTCTTC. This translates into CASSPFGGLAGGGEQFF.

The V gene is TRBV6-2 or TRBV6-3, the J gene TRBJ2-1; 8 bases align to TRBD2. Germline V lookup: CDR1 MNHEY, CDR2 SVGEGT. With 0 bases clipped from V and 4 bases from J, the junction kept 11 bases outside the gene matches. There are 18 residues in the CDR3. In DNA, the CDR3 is TGTGCCAGCAGTTACTCGGTCATCTCGGGGGGGAGATACAATGAGCAGTTCTTC. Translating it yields CASSYSVISGGRYNEQFF.

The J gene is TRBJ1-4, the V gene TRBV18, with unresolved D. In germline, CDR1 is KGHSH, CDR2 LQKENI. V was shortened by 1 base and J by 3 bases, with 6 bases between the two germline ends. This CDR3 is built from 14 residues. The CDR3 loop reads CASSPRASNEKLFF. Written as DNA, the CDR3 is TGTGCCAGCTCACCACGGGCCTCTAATGAAAAACTGTTTTTT.

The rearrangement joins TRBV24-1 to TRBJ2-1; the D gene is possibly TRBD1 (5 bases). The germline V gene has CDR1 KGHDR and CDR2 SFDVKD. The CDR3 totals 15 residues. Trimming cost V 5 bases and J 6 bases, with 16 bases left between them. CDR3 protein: CATSGSAGPGNEQFF. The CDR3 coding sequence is TGTGCCACCAGTGGTTCGGCAGGGCCGGGCAATGAGCAGTTCTTC.

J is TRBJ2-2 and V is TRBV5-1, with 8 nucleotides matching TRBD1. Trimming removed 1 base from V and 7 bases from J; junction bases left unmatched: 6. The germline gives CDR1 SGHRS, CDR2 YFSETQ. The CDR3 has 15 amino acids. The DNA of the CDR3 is TGCGCCAGCAGCTTGTGGGGGACAGGTGGCGGGGAGCTGTTTTTT. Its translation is CASSLWGTGGGELFF.

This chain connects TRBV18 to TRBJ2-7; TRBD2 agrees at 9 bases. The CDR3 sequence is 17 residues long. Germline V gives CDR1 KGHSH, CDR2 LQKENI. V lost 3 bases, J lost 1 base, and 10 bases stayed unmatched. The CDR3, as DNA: TGTGCCAGCTCACCGGATAGCGGGGGAGGTGGGTCCTACGAGCAGTACGTC. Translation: CASSPDSGGGGSYEQYV.

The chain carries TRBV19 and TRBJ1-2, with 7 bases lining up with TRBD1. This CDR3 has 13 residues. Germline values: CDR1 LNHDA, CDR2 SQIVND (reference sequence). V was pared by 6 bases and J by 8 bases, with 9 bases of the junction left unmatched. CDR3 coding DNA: TGTGCCAGTAGCGCCGGGACAGAGTTAGGCTACACCTTC. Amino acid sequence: CASSAGTELGYTF.

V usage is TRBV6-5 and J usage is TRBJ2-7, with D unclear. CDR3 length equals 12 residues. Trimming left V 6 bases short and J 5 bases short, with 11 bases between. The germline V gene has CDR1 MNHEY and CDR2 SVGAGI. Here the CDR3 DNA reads TGTGCCAGCAGAAGAGACTCAAACGAGCAGTACGTC. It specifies CASRRDSNEQYV.

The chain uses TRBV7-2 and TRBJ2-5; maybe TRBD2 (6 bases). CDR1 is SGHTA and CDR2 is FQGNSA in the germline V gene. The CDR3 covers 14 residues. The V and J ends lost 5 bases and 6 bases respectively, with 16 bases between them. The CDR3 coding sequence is TGTGCCAGCAGCAGGGGAGGTGGCTTGAAGACCCAGTACTTC. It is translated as CASSRGGGLKTQYF. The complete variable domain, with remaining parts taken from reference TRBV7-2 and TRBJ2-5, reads GAGVSQSPSNKVTEKGKDVELRCDPISGHTALYWYRQSLGQGLEFLIYFQGNSAPDKSGLPSDRFSAERTGGSVSTLTIQRTQQEDSAVYLCASSRGGGLKTQYFGPGTRLLVL.

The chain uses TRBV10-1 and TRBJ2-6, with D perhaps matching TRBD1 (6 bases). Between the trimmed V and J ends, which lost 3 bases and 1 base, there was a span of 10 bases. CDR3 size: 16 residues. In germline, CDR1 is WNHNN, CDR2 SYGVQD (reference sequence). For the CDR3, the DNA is TGCGCCAGCAGTGACAGGGGAACGTCTGGGGCCAACGTCCTGACTTTC. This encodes CASSDRGTSGANVLTF.

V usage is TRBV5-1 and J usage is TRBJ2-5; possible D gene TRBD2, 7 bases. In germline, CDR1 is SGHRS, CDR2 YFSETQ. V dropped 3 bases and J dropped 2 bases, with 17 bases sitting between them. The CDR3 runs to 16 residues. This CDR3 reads CASSWGGDTIQETQYF. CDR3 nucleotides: TGCGCCAGCAGCTGGGGAGGGGACACCATTCAAGAGACCCAGTACTTC.

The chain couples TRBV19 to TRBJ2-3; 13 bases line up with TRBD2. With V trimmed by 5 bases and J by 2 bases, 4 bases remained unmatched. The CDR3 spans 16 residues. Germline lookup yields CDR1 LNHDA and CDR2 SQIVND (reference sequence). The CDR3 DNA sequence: TGTGCCAGTAGTCCACTAGCGGGGGGGCACACAGATACGCAGTATTTT. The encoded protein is CASSPLAGGHTDTQYF.

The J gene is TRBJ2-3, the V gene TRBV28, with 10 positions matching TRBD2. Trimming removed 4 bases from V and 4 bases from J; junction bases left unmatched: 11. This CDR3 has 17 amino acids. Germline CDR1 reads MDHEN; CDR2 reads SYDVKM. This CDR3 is CASSSQLAGVFSDTQYF. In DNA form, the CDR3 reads TGTGCCAGCAGTTCCCAGCTAGCGGGGGTTTTTTCAGATACGCAGTATTTT.

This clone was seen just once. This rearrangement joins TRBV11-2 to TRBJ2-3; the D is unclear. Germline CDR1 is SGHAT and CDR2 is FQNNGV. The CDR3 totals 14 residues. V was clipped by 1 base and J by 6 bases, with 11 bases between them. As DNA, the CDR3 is TGTGCCAGCAGCTTAGTTGGCTGGCCTGATACGCAGTATTTT. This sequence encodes CASSLVGWPDTQYF. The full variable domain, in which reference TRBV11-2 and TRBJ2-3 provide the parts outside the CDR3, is EAGVAQSPRYKIIEKRQSVAFWCNPISGHATLYWYQQILGQGPKLLIQFQNNGVVDDSQLPKDRFSAERLKGVDSTLKIQPAKLEDSAVYLCASSLVGWPDTQYFGPGTRLTVL.

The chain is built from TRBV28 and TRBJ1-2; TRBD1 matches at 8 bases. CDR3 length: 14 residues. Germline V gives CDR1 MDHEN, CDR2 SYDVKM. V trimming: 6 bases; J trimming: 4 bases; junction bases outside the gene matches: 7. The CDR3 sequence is CASSPGGRVYGYTF. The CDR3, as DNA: TGTGCCAGCAGCCCAGGGGGCAGAGTCTATGGCTACACCTTC.